This T cell receptor (beta chain) is drawn from a study of cytomegalovirus exposure and HLA in healthy donors. The study ran its PCR with 60 Vbeta and 13 Jbeta primers. The data were produced by immunoSEQ multiplex PCR, yet TCRdb's version contains in-frame clones alone and is incomplete. The sample yields 60,000 or so clones, about 85% seen once. This CDR3 contains 14 residues. This TCR was sampled from a female donor in good health and CMV-seronegative. Specimen: PBMCs. The J gene is TRBJ1-1, the V gene TRBV12-1; TRBD1, the D gene given by the table, was not confirmed from the DNA. TRBV12-1 constitutes a pseudogene. The CDR3: CASRSTGRWTEAFF. The CDR3 bases are TGTGCCAGCAGATCGACAGGGAGGTGGACTGAAGCTTTCTTT.